This TCR beta chain was found in a study of blood T cell repertoires in COVID-19. For the study at large: T cells, B-cell-depleted T cells, or PBMCs supplied cDNA or gDNA.

Produced via immunoSEQ multiplex PCR; TCRdb's table is partial and in-frame only. The sample comprises some 240,000 clones, approximately 84% of which are singletons, and less than 4% rests with the top ten. This clone was seen a few times. Clinical history as reported by participants underpinned cohort assignment. Between the trimmed V and J ends, which lost 0 bases and 1 base, there was a span of 7 bases. The germline V gene encodes CDR1 MNHNS and CDR2 SASEGT. This CDR3 region has 14 residues. This clonotype was sampled from a woman aged 40 to 50 with acute COVID-19. Sequencing was done on a sample of PBMCs or T cells enriched from blood (not recorded which). The V gene is TRBV6-1, the J gene TRBJ2-7; D not resolved. CDR3 nucleotides: TGTGCCAGCAGTGAAGCCTGGCAGTCCTACGAGCAGTACTTC. This encodes CASSEAWQSYEQYF.